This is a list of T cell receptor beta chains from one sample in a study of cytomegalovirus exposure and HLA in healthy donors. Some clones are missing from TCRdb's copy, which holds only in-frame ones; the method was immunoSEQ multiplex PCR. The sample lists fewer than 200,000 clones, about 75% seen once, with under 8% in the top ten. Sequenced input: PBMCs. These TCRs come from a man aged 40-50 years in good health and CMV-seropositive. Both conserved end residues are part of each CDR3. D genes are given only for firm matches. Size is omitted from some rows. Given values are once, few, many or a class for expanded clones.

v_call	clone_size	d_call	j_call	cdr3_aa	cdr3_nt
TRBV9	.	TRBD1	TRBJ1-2	CASSVAATGGDGYTF	TGTGCCAGCAGCGTAGCCGCGACAGGGGGCGATGGCTACACCTTC
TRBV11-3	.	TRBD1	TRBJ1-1	CASSSGQGADTEAFF	TGTGCCAGCAGCTCCGGACAGGGGGCAGACACTGAAGCTTTCTTT
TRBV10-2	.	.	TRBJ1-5	CASSGTVSNQPQHF	TGCGCCAGCAGTGGGACAGTTAGCAATCAGCCCCAGCATTTT
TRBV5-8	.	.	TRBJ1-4	CASSLGRGNEKLFF	TGTGCCAGCAGCTTGGGCAGGGGAAACGAAAAACTGTTTTTT
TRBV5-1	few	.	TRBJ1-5	CASSLGDRTGGNQPQHF	TGCGCCAGCAGCTTAGGAGATAGGACCGGGGGCAATCAGCCCCAGCATTTT
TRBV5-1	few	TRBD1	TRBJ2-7	CASSLHLPGTGSSYEQYF	TGCGCCAGCAGCTTGCATCTCCCCGGGACAGGAAGCTCCTACGAGCAGTACTTC
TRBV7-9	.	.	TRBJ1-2	CASSTRPGSANYGYTF	TGTGCCAGCAGCACGAGGCCCGGATCGGCTAACTATGGCTACACCTTC
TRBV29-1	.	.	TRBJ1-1	CSVVRGGNTEAFF	TGCAGCGTTGTACGGGGGGGGAACACTGAAGCTTTCTTT
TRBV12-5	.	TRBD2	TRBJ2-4	CASGSGTSGTKNIQYF	TGTGCTAGTGGTTCCGGGACTAGCGGAACCAAAAACATTCAGTACTTC
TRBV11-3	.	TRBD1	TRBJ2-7	CASSRGQGMYEQYF	TGTGCCAGCAGCCGCGGACAGGGAATGTACGAGCAGTACTTC
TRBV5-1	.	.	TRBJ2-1	CASSLVSGSYNEQFF	TGCGCCAGCAGCTTGGTTAGCGGCTCCTACAATGAGCAGTTCTTC